This T cell receptor (beta chain) was sequenced in a study of cytomegalovirus exposure and HLA in healthy donors. General study findings and limits: Later analysis demonstrated an association between a missense DCLRE1C variant and TCR beta V- and J-gene trimming.

As to this clone: Its antigen is not known.

Both 60 Vbeta primers and 13 Jbeta primers went into the PCR. Repertoires were generated with immunoSEQ multiplex PCR, while TCRdb's copy carries only in-frame clones and drops some. The sample has 130,000 or so clones; about three quarters are singletons. This CDR3 spans 18 amino acids. The germline V gene encodes CDR1 MDHEN and CDR2 SYDVKM. With 4 bases clipped from V and 2 bases from J, the junction kept 14 bases outside the gene matches. The specimen was PBMCs. This receptor was identified in a female donor in good health and CMV-seronegative. This rearrangement joins TRBV28 to TRBJ1-3; 7 bases fit TRBD1. CDR3 sequence (DNA): TGTGCCAGCAGTTCCGGGGGTTGGCAGGGGGTAACTGGAAACACCATATATTTT. It specifies CASSSGGWQGVTGNTIYF.